These 19 T cell receptor beta chains were all obtained from the same sample, sequenced in a study of cytomegalovirus exposure and HLA in healthy donors. TCRdb keeps only in-frame clones here, not all; method: immunoSEQ multiplex PCR. The sample consists of some 340,000 clones, around 90% of them appearing once. Sequences were obtained from PBMCs. Receptors originate from a woman aged 25-40 years in good health and CMV-seropositive.

The J gene is TRBJ1-2, the V gene TRBV2, with D maybe TRBD1 (5 bases). Germline V lookup: CDR1 SNHLY, CDR2 FYNNEI. This CDR3 has 14 residues. V was trimmed by 8 bases and J by 8 bases, leaving 21 bases between them. CDR3 bases: TGTGCCAGCGTGAATCGGGGGAATTGGATAGGCTACACCTTC. Translating gives CASVNRGNWIGYTF.

This rearrangement joins TRBV7-7 to TRBJ2-5, with 11 nucleotides matching TRBD2. The CDR3 sequence is 16 residues long. V lost 4 bases and J lost 4; bases outside the gene matches: 8. The germline CDR1 and CDR2 sequences are SSHAT and FNYEAQ (reference sequence). The CDR3, as DNA: TGTGCCAGCAGCTCCCAGACTAGCGGGATGGGAGAGACCCAGTACTTC. Its protein is CASSSQTSGMGETQYF.

The chain uses TRBV19 and TRBJ1-5; D gene uncertain. V gave up 7 bases and J gave up 0 bases, with 1 base separating them. Germline V CDR1 and CDR2: LNHDA, SQIVND (reference sequence). CDR3 length: 11 residues. The CDR3 DNA reads TGTGCCAGTATTAGCAATCAGCCCCAGCATTTT. This codes for CASISNQPQHF. The complete variable domain, with remaining parts taken from reference TRBV19 and TRBJ1-5, reads DGGITQSPKYLFRKEGQNVTLSCEQNLNHDAMYWYRQDPGQGLRLIYYSQIVNDFQKGDIAEGYSVSREKKESFPLTVTSAQKNPTAFYLCASISNQPQHFGDGTRLSIL.

This sequence joins TRBV29-1 and TRBJ1-2; tentatively, D is TRBD1 (5 bases). CDR3 size: 14 residues. V lost 1 base, J lost 1 base, and 10 bases lay in between. Germline lookup yields CDR1 SQVTM and CDR2 ANQGSEA. The CDR3 DNA reads TGCAGCGTTGAAGTAAGGGGCCGTAACTATGGCTACACCTTC. Translated: CSVEVRGRNYGYTF.

This chain joins TRBV28 and TRBJ2-1; TRBD2 matches 8 bases. Losses at the gene ends were 3 bases for V and 4 bases for J; bases not matched to a gene: 8. CDR3 length: 16 amino acids. Germline lookup yields CDR1 MDHEN and CDR2 SYDVKM. CDR3 protein: CASSFHERERYNEQFF. As DNA, the CDR3 is TGTGCCAGCAGTTTTCATGAGCGGGAGAGGTACAATGAGCAGTTCTTC.

The CDR3, as DNA: TGCGCCAGCAGCCACAGACAGGTCCATTATGGCTACACCTTC. Translating gives CASSHRQVHYGYTF. The chain uses TRBV4-3 and TRBJ1-2; a weak D match, TRBD1 (6 bases). This CDR3 region has 14 residues. CDR1 is LGHNA, CDR2 YSLEER, per germline. Trimming pared 3 bases from V and 5 bases from J, leaving 13 bases between.

The CDR3 spells CASSLGTATRYNEQFF. As DNA, the CDR3 is TGTGCCAGCAGCCTGGGAACCGCGACCCGATACAATGAGCAGTTCTTC. The chain recombines TRBV5-6 with TRBJ2-1; no clear D. V lost 4 bases and J lost 4, with 18 bases in between. Germline V CDR1 and CDR2: SGHDT, YYEEEE. This CDR3 is 16 amino acids long.

This chain connects TRBV28 to TRBJ2-7; D remains unclear. In germline, CDR1 is MDHEN, CDR2 SYDVKM. Trimming pared 5 bases from V and 3 bases from J, leaving 11 bases between. The CDR3 is 13 residues long. CDR3: CASSDPNGYEQYF. The CDR3 DNA reads as TGTGCCAGCAGTGACCCCAATGGCTACGAGCAGTACTTC.

The V gene is TRBV19, the J gene TRBJ2-7; D is perhaps TRBD2 (6 bases). Germline CDR1 LNHDA, CDR2 SQIVND (reference sequence). This CDR3 has 13 amino acids. Trimming pared 7 bases from V and 2 bases from J, leaving 12 bases between. The CDR3 region is CASNPAGTYEQYF. The CDR3 bases are TGTGCCAGTAACCCGGCGGGAACCTACGAGCAGTACTTC.

V usage is TRBV5-6 and J usage is TRBJ1-1; a possible D gene is TRBD1 (5 bases). Germline assignment: CDR1 SGHDT and CDR2 YYEEEE. V was pared by 2 bases and J by 3 bases, with 11 bases between. This CDR3 has 14 residues. DNA for the CDR3: TGTGCCAGCAGCTTTGGGATCAGGGACACTGAAGCTTTCTTT. Its translation is CASSFGIRDTEAFF.

The V and J genes are TRBV19 and TRBJ1-6; possibly TRBD1 for D (6 bases). The germline V gene has CDR1 LNHDA and CDR2 SQIVND (reference sequence). V lost 5 bases, J lost 7 bases, and 15 bases lay in between. The CDR3 runs 15 residues. The DNA of the CDR3 is TGTGCCAGTAGTGGCAGGCAGGGGCGGAATTCACCCCTCCACTTT. Amino acid sequence: CASSGRQGRNSPLHF.

The V gene is TRBV5-1, the J gene TRBJ2-7; 14 bases align to TRBD2. Looked up from germline, CDR1 is SGHRS and CDR2 is YFSETQ. The CDR3 is 15 amino acids. Trimming cost V 3 bases and J 6 bases; bases outside gene matches: 5. The CDR3, as DNA: TGCGCCAGCAGCTCTGGACTAGCGGGAGGTCTCGAGCAGTACTTC. It codes for CASSSGLAGGLEQYF.

The chain links TRBV2 to TRBJ1-1; the D is unclear. Trimming took 9 bases from V and 3 from J, leaving 26 bases between them. Germline loops: CDR1 SNHLY, CDR2 FYNNEI. The CDR3 loop spans 17 amino acids. CDR3 nucleotides: TGTGCCAGGAGGGTATCGCGGAGTAGCGCGGAGGACACTGAAGCTTTCTTT. Protein: CARRVSRSSAEDTEAFF. The full variable domain, its missing parts supplied by reference TRBV2 and TRBJ1-1, is EPEVTQTPSHQVTQMGQEVILRCVPISNHLYFYWYRQILGQKVEFLVSFYNNEISEKSEIFDDQFSVERPDGSNFTLKIRSTKLEDSAMYFCARRVSRSSAEDTEAFFGQGTRLTVV.

The rearrangement links TRBV27 to TRBJ2-1; 11 bases line up with TRBD2. Trimming removed 2 bases from V and 6 bases from J; junction bases left unmatched: 0. The V gene's germline CDR1 is MNHEY and CDR2 SMNVEV (reference sequence). This CDR3 spans 14 amino acids. The CDR3, as DNA: TGTGCCAGCAGTTTAGGACTAGCGGGCAATGAGCAGTTCTTC. It translates to CASSLGLAGNEQFF.

This clone was found once. The chain joins TRBV30 to TRBJ2-3, with D perhaps matching TRBD2 (6 bases). The CDR3 length is 14 residues. V was clipped by 6 bases and J by 3 bases, with 16 bases between them. Germline V gene data show CDR1 as GTSNPN and CDR2 as SVGIG (reference sequence). The CDR3 bases are TGTGCCTGTAGGTCGGGGGTGGGAACAGATACGCAGTATTTT. This gives the protein CACRSGVGTDTQYF.

This chain links TRBV28 with TRBJ1-5; D might be TRBD1 (5 bases). V lost 3 bases, J lost 6 bases, and 18 bases lay in between. The germline CDR1 and CDR2 sequences are MDHEN and SYDVKM. The CDR3 has 16 amino acids. CDR3 amino acids: CASSLGVSGFGQPQHF. The CDR3 nucleotides are TGTGCCAGCAGTTTGGGGGTGAGTGGGTTTGGTCAGCCCCAGCATTTT.

The V and J genes are TRBV27 and TRBJ2-7, with TRBD1 identical over 9 bases. The CDR3 consists of 13 residues. The ends lost 6 bases at V and 3 bases at J; junction bases unmatched: 3. The germline CDR1 and CDR2 sequences are MNHEY and SMNVEV (reference sequence). CDR3: CASRQGAFYEQYF. The DNA for the CDR3 is TGTGCCAGCAGACAGGGGGCGTTCTACGAGCAGTACTTC.

This clone has just a few counts. The rearrangement uses TRBV7-2 and TRBJ1-5; tentative D call: TRBD1 (6 bases). V lost 3 bases and J 4 bases, leaving 10 bases between the germline ends. CDR1 and CDR2 from the germline V gene are SGHTA and FQGNSA. The CDR3 sequence is 14 residues long. The CDR3 DNA reads as TGTGCCAGCAGCTTCGACAGGAGAAATCAGCCCCAGCATTTT. This encodes CASSFDRRNQPQHF.

V and J are TRBV11-2 and TRBJ1-2; 7 bases fit TRBD1. CDR1 and CDR2 (germline): SGHAT, FQNNGV. V lost 4 bases to trimming and J lost 13 bases; unmatched junction nucleotides: 6. CDR3 length: 11 amino acids. In nucleotides, the CDR3 is TGTGCCAGCAGCTCTAGACAGGGAGGCACCTTC. Translating it yields CASSSRQGGTF. Filled out from reference TRBV11-2 and TRBJ1-2, the complete variable domain reads EAGVAQSPRYKIIEKRQSVAFWCNPISGHATLYWYQQILGQGPKLLIQFQNNGVVDDSQLPKDRFSAERLKGVDSTLKIQPAKLEDSAVYLCASSSRQGGTFGSGTRLTVV.